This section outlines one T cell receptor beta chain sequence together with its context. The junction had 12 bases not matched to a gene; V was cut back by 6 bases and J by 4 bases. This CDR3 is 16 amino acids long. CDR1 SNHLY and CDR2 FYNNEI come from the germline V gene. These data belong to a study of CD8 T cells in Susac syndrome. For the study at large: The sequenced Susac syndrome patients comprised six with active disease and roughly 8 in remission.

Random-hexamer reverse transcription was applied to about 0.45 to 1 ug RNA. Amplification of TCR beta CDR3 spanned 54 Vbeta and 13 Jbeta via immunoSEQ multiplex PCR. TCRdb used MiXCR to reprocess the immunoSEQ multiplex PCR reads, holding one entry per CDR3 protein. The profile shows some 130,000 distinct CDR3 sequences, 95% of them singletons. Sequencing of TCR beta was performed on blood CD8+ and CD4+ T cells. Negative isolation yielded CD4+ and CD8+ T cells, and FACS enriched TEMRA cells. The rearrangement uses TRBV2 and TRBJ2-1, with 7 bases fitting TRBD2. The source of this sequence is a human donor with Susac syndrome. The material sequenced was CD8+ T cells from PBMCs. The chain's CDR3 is CASSDPQRDEYNEQFF. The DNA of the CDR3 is TGTGCCAGCAGCGATCCCCAGCGGGACGAGTACAATGAGCAGTTCTTC.